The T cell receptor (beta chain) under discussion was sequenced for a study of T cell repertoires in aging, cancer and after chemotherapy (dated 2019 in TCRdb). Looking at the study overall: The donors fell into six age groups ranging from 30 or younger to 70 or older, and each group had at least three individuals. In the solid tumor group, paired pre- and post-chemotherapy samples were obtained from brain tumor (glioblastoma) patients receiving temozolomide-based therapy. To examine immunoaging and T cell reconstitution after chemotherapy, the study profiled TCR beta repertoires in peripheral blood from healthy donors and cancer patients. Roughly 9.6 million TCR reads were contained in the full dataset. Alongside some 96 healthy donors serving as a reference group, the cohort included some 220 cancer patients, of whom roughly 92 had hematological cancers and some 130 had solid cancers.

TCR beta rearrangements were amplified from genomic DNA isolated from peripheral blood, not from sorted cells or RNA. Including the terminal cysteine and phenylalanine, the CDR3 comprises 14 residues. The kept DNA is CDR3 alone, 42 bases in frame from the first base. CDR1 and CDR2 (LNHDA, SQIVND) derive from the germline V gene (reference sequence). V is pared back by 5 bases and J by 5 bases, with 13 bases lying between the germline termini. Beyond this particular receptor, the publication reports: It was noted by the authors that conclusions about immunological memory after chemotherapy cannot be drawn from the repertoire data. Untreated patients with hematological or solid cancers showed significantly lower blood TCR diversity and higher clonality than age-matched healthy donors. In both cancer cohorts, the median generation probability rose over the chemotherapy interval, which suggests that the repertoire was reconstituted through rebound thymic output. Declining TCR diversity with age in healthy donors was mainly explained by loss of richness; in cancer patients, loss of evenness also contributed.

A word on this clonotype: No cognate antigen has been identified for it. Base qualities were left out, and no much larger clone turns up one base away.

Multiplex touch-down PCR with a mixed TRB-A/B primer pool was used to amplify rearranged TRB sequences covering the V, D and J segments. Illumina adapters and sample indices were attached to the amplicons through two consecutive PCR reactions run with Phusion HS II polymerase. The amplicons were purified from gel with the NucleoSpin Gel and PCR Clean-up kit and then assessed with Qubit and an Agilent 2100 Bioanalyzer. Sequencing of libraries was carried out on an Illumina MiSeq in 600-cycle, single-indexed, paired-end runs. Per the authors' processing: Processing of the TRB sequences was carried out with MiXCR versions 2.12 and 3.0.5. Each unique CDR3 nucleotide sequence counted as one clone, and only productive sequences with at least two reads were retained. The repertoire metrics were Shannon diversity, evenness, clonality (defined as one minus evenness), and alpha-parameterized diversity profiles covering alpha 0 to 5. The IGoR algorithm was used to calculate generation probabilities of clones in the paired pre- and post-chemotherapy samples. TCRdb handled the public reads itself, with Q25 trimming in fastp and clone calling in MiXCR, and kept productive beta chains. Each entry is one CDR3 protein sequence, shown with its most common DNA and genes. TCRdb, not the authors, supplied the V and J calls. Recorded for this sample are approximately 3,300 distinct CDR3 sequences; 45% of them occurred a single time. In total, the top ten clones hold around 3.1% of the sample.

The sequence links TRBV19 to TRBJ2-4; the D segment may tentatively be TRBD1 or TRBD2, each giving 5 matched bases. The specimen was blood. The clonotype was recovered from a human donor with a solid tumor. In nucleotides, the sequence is TGTGCCAGTAGTCTTGGGACGGCTCAAAACATTCAGTACTTC. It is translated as CASSLGTAQNIQYF.